One TCR beta chain is described in this entry. Its antigen is not yet known. No per-base quality is available; no much larger clone lies one base away. Library preparation employed the immunoSEQ multiplex PCR assay. Held by TCRdb, this immuneACCESS table contains in-frame sequences only and omits some clones. Under half of the omission traces to an unresolved V gene where checked; the cause of the rest is unknown. In this sample the table shows 35,000 to 45,000 clones, 83% of which occur a single time. Together, the top ten hold 47% of the sample. The sample is drawn from a study of control samples from healthy donors and cancer patients (dated by TCRdb to about 2020). The clonotype was recovered from a man in his sixties in good health. The specimen sequenced was blood.

The CDR3 region: CASSSDDGHIQYF. The DNA sequence is given as TGTGCCAGCAGCTCGGACGATGGACACATTCAGTACTTC. The V and J genes are TRBV9 and TRBJ2-4; no confident D gene assignment can be made. CDR1 and CDR2 are read off the germline V gene as SGDLS and YYNGEE. The CDR3 measures 13 amino acids from cysteine to phenylalanine. Solely the CDR3 DNA is kept, with 39 bases framed from the first base. Relative to germline, V is 4 bases shorter and J is 8 bases shorter, with 13 bases between their ends.